This record covers a single TCR beta chain. Its antigen is unidentified. This CDR3 contains 15 residues. Trimming shortened V by 5 bases and J by 0 bases, and 14 bases separated the two germline ends. CDR1 is SEHNR, CDR2 FQNEAQ, per germline (reference sequence). The sample belongs to a study of post-analysis software for immune sequencing data. Across the whole study: As for disease course, relapsing-remitting, secondary progressive and progressive-relapsing multiple sclerosis were all included. The study's findings and limits: Comparison of patients with controls showed five TRBV segments more frequent in patients, TRBV5-6, TRBV5-1 and TRBV20-1 among them.

Built from TCR beta cDNA, the libraries had unique molecular identifiers in them. MiXCR was run by TCRdb on the PCR reads, yielding one entry per CDR3 protein. Among fewer than 900,000 distinct CDR3 sequences listed, 46% were seen once. Material for sequencing was blood. This TCR came from a girl aged 10 to 17 with multiple sclerosis. The V and J genes are TRBV7-9 and TRBJ2-7; either TRBD1 or TRBD2 may fit D (5 bases each). CDR3 region: CASSPGTWASYEQYF. The CDR3 bases are TGTGCCAGCAGCCCGGGGACCTGGGCCTCCTACGAGCAGTACTTC.